This T cell receptor (beta chain) was sequenced for a study of regulatory T cells in long-lasting Graves disease. Study-level findings and limits: TRBV28 was favored in persistent disease, as were TRBJ1-2 and TRBJ2-5.

Time point meaning: newly diagnosed GD, antithyroid drugs for less than 3 months. PBMCs were the source of the RNA used for TCR sequencing. Building the TCR beta libraries relied on iRepertoire HTBI primers, and CDR3 regions underwent Arm-PCR. Via MiXCR, TCRdb re-called the multiplex PCR reads, giving one row per CDR3 protein. This table holds under 800,000 distinct CDR3 sequences, approximately 15% found once. This clonotype was counted at least ten times. The target antigen is unknown. This CDR3 is 15 amino acids long. Unmatched junction bases numbered 4, after V lost 3 bases and J lost 1 base. Germline V CDR1 and CDR2: SGHKS, YYEKEE (reference sequence). This sample was also put to use in a study of T cells in Graves' hyperthyroidism and ophthalmopathy.

This sample comprised peripheral blood mononuclear cells (PBMCs), obtained at new diagnosis, from a patient treated with antithyroid drugs. The chain is built from TRBV5-5 and TRBJ1-1; 9 bases align to TRBD1. The source of this sequence is a woman aged 30 to 39 with Graves disease. The CDR3 sequence: CASSWDRVSNTEAFF. The CDR3 DNA reads as TGTGCCAGCAGCTGGGACAGGGTATCGAACACTGAAGCTTTCTTT.